Listed below are T cell receptor beta chains from one sample, sequenced in a study of blood T cell repertoires in COVID-19. Profiling relied on immunoSEQ multiplex PCR, and the TCRdb table lists in-frame clones only, not all of them. The sample records roughly 120,000 clones, less than 85% being singletons. What was sequenced was peripheral blood. These receptors all stem from a woman older than 75 with acute or convalescent COVID-19. Both conserved end residues are part of each CDR3.

>16|TRBV4-2|TRBJ2-7
CASSQDLLRGAYEQYF
>15|TRBV30|TRBJ2-7
CAWRQTGVSSYEQYF
>17|TRBV27|TRBJ2-1
CASSLLVSGGAANEQFF
>18|TRBV7-9|TRBJ2-6
CASSLGTSGRSGANVLTF
>15|TRBV4-2|TRBJ2-2
CASGYSGSLTGELFF
>15|TRBV6-6|TRBJ1-4
CASSSTGATNEKLFF
>16|TRBV2|TRBJ2-2
CASSPQGQENTGELFF
>11|TRBV20-1|TRBJ2-5
CSARRVETQYF
>16|TRBV5-4|TRBJ2-3
CASSLSSGSGTDTQYF
>14|TRBV20-1|TRBJ1-2
CSASAPGQGTGYTF
>17|TRBV10-1|TRBJ1-6
CATPPFDSESYNSPLHF
>13|TRBV30|TRBJ1-2
CAWSSQGPYGYTF
>14|TRBV10-2|TRBJ1-2
CASSRTGTNYGYTF
>15|TRBV28|TRBJ2-7
CASTLHGLAGREQYF
>14|TRBV2|TRBJ2-2
CASSWDRDTGELFF
>18|TRBV5-1|TRBJ1-2
CASSLVRGGRENNYGYTF
>14|TRBV19|TRBJ2-5
CASQEQGGKETQYF
>21|TRBV19|TRBJ2-6
CASRRGFSMRMDHSGANVLTF
>15|TRBV3-1/TRBV3-2|TRBJ2-7
CASSQGSYSSYEQYF
>16|TRBV7-2|TRBJ1-5
CASSPGWGEGNQPQHF
>14|TRBV25-1|TRBJ2-7
CASSPAGGSYEQYF
>16|TRBV2|TRBJ2-7
CASGRLAGNGLYEQYF
>18|TRBV4-1|TRBJ2-1
CASSHLPGLAGGRNEQFF
>14|TRBV18|TRBJ2-7
CASSPGQGAYEQYF
>15|TRBV5-1|TRBJ2-1
CASSPAGQGKNEQFF
>15|TRBV7-9|TRBJ2-5
CASSPPGTGGETQYF
>13|TRBV2|TRBJ1-1
CASSTMGDTEAFF
>17|TRBV4-3|TRBJ2-1
CASSQDLRAGVTNEQFF